These T cell receptor beta chains were read from a single sample in a study of cytomegalovirus exposure and HLA in healthy donors. Here immunoSEQ multiplex PCR was the method, and the copy in TCRdb shows in-frame clones only, minus some. The sample has around 110,000 clones, about 81% seen once. Sequencing used PBMCs. These receptors all stem from a man between 25 and 39 years old in good health and CMV-seropositive. The CDR3 runs from the conserved cysteine through the conserved F or W. A D gene is named only where the DNA matches it firmly. Expanded clones get a size class; other rows say once, few or many, or leave the size out.

J,size,D,V,CDR3,DNA
TRBJ1-2,NA,NA,TRBV6-5,CASSWSGAPGGYAF,TGTGCCAGCAGTTGGTCTGGGGCCCCTGGTGGCTACGCCTTC
TRBJ2-7,NA,TRBD1,TRBV2,CASSAGQVPPYEQYF,TGTGCCAGCAGCGCCGGACAGGTCCCTCCCTACGAGCAGTACTTC
TRBJ2-1,NA,TRBD2,TRBV10-3,CAISESLAGTSYNEQFF,TGTGCCATCAGTGAGTCACTAGCGGGCACCTCCTACAATGAGCAGTTCTTC
TRBJ1-2,NA,NA,TRBV4-1,CASSQVPGEGYTF,TGCGCCAGCAGCCAAGTCCCAGGGGAAGGCTACACCTTC
TRBJ1-2,few,NA,TRBV5-6,CASSQGTYGYTF,TGTGCCAGCAGCCAGGGGACCTATGGCTACACCTTC
TRBJ1-3,once,NA,TRBV30,CAWSPQVAGNTIYF,TGTGCCTGGAGCCCCCAGGTGGCTGGAAACACCATATATTTT
TRBJ1-5,NA,NA,TRBV7-8,CASTSGRTSNQPQHF,TGTGCCAGCACCTCGGGGAGGACGAGCAATCAGCCCCAGCATTTT
TRBJ2-3,NA,TRBD2,TRBV6-1,CASSVTGGDDTQYF,TGTGCCAGCAGTGTAACGGGGGGTGACGATACGCAGTATTTT
TRBJ1-6,NA,TRBD1,TRBV2,CASRDGDRRDSPLHF,TGTGCCAGCAGGGACGGGGACAGGCGAGATTCACCCCTCCACTTT
TRBJ2-2,NA,TRBD2,TRBV7-3,CASSLMAGANTGELFF,TGTGCCAGCAGCTTAATGGCGGGAGCGAACACCGGGGAGCTGTTTTTT
TRBJ2-7,NA,TRBD2,TRBV4-1,CASSLLRGGAEQYF,TGCGCCAGCAGCCTTCTACGGGGGGGAGCCGAGCAGTACTTC
TRBJ2-7,NA,NA,TRBV5-1,CASSPSHSGEQYF,TGCGCCAGCAGCCCTTCCCACTCGGGCGAGCAGTACTTC
TRBJ1-2,once,NA,TRBV7-9,CASSPNPDRGYTF,TGTGCCAGCAGCCCTAACCCGGACAGAGGCTACACCTTC
TRBJ2-3,NA,TRBD2,TRBV5-1,CASSLWGGSTDTQYF,TGCGCCAGCAGCTTGTGGGGGGGGAGCACAGATACGCAGTATTTT
TRBJ2-1,NA,TRBD2,TRBV6-4,CASSDRDGGAYEQFF,TGTGCCAGCAGTGACAGGGACGGGGGGGCCTATGAGCAGTTCTTC
TRBJ2-4,NA,NA,TRBV9,CASSVALPDSAEGNIQYF,TGTGCCAGCAGCGTAGCCCTACCGGACAGTGCAGAAGGAAACATTCAGTACTTC
TRBJ2-7,NA,TRBD1,TRBV11-3,CASSLIQGALDEQYF,TGTGCCAGCAGCTTGATACAGGGGGCGCTTGACGAGCAGTACTTC
TRBJ2-2,NA,NA,TRBV2,CASTTQLLNTGELFF,TGTGCCAGCACCACACAGCTTCTGAACACCGGGGAGCTGTTTTTT
TRBJ2-3,NA,TRBD1,TRBV6-4,CASSDQGADTEYF,TGTGCCAGCAGTGACCAGGGGGCAGATACGGAGTATTTT
TRBJ2-5,NA,TRBD2,TRBV28,CASFSGAQETQYF,TGTGCCAGCTTTAGCGGGGCCCAAGAGACCCAGTACTTC
TRBJ2-3,once,NA,TRBV11-3,CASSFAGGGLPETQYF,TGTGCCAGCAGCTTCGCTGGCGGGGGCCTACCGGAAACGCAGTATTTT
TRBJ2-2,NA,TRBD2,TRBV18,CASSPAGTRGDTGELFF,TGTGCCAGCTCACCCGCGGGGACGCGGGGGGACACCGGGGAGCTGTTTTTT
TRBJ2-6,NA,NA,TRBV9,CASSRGISGANVLTF,TGTGCCAGCAGCCGTGGCATCTCTGGGGCCAACGTCCTGACTTTC
TRBJ1-5,NA,NA,TRBV30,CAWSPTGEGPQHF,TGTGCCTGGAGTCCCACGGGGGAGGGGCCCCAGCATTTT
TRBJ1-1,NA,NA,TRBV7-8,CASSQDRHNEAFF,TGTGCCAGCAGCCAAGACAGGCATAATGAAGCTTTCTTT
TRBJ2-2,NA,TRBD1,TRBV2,CASTRDRLNTGELFF,TGTGCCAGCACAAGGGACAGGCTGAACACCGGGGAGCTGTTTTTT
TRBJ2-7,NA,NA,TRBV5-6,CASSFPQGNEQYF,TGTGCCAGCAGCTTTCCTCAGGGTAACGAGCAGTACTTC
TRBJ2-7,NA,TRBD2,TRBV5-1,CASSSASGLYEQYF,TGCGCCAGCAGTTCGGCTAGCGGGCTCTACGAGCAGTACTTC
TRBJ1-4,NA,TRBD1,TRBV7-6,CASSPMTGEGEKLFF,TGTGCCAGCAGCCCCATGACAGGGGAGGGTGAAAAACTGTTTTTT
TRBJ1-1,NA,TRBD1,TRBV7-6,CASSKIVGTGVTNTEAFF,TGTGCCAGCAGTAAAATCGTCGGGACAGGGGTGACGAACACTGAAGCTTTCTTT
TRBJ2-7,once,TRBD1,TRBV19,CASSHPGQTTYEQYF,TGTGCCAGTAGTCACCCGGGACAGACCACCTACGAGCAGTACTTC
TRBJ1-5,NA,NA,TRBV28,CASSRGTAGGKGNQPQHF,TGTGCCAGCAGTAGGGGAACGGCCGGCGGGAAAGGCAATCAGCCCCAGCATTTT
TRBJ2-3,NA,TRBD2,TRBV2,CASRELATSTDTQYF,TGTGCCAGCAGAGAACTAGCGACTAGCACAGATACGCAGTATTTT
TRBJ2-3,NA,TRBD1,TRBV7-6,CASSLLDRGRGDTQYF,TGTGCCAGCAGCTTATTGGACAGGGGGCGCGGAGATACGCAGTATTTT
TRBJ1-4,NA,TRBD1,TRBV7-9,CASSFQQGANEKLFF,TGTGCCAGCAGCTTCCAACAGGGGGCTAATGAAAAACTGTTTTTT
TRBJ1-2,NA,TRBD1,TRBV2,CASSSGTGGLNYGYTF,TGTGCCAGCAGCTCCGGGACAGGGGGCTTGAACTATGGCTACACCTTC
TRBJ1-2,NA,NA,TRBV11-2,CASSSDSSNNYGYTF,TGTGCCAGCAGCTCCGACAGTAGTAATAACTATGGCTACACCTTC
TRBJ1-3,NA,NA,TRBV5-1,CASSLGAGGGNTIYF,TGTGCCAGCAGCTTGGGCGCTGGCGGGGGAAACACCATATATTTT
TRBJ2-3,NA,TRBD2,TRBV27,CASSFIEAGGPNTQYF,TGTGCCAGCAGTTTCATCGAAGCGGGGGGGCCGAATACGCAGTATTTT